Each of the 5 T cell receptor beta chains below was sequenced from the same sample in a study of immune evolution from preneoplasia to lung adenocarcinoma. Here immunoSEQ multiplex PCR was the method, and the copy in TCRdb shows in-frame clones only, minus some. Of 6,500 to 7,500 clones detected, around three quarters appear once; the ten largest clones hold approximately 2.6%. Source material: FFPE invasive lung adenocarcinoma tissue. The receptors were sampled from a person aged 35-55 years with lung adenocarcinoma.

The CDR3 region has the DNA TGTGCCAGCAGCTCAAACTACGGGACAGGGTGGATGGACAATGAGCAGTTCTTC. Residues: CASSSNYGTGWMDNEQFF. The J gene is TRBJ2-1, the V gene TRBV5-6; 9 bases match TRBD1. After removal of 3 bases from V and 5 bases from J, the junction contained 15 bases not matched to a gene. The CDR3 has 18 amino acids. CDR1 and CDR2 (germline): SGHDT, YYEEEE.

This CDR3 is CSVDKNTEAFF. The CDR3 nucleotides read TGCAGCGTTGATAAGAACACTGAAGCTTTCTTT. The chain carries TRBV29-1 and TRBJ1-1; D gene ambiguous. Trimming shortened V by 3 bases and J by 1 base, and 3 bases separated the two germline ends. Germline CDR1 reads SQVTM; CDR2 reads ANQGSEA. CDR3 length: 11 amino acids.

This chain links TRBV6-5 with TRBJ2-4; D assignment may be TRBD1 or TRBD2 (5 bases each). With 4 bases removed from V and 9 bases from J, the gap between germline ends came to 13 bases. The germline V gene has CDR1 MNHEY and CDR2 SVGAGI. The CDR3 is 13 residues long. The CDR3 spells CASSSQAGSIQYF. The CDR3 nucleotides read TGTGCCAGCAGTTCCCAAGCAGGGAGCATTCAGTACTTC.

Here the CDR3 DNA reads TGTGCCAGCAGCCCGACGGACAGCTTCAAGGGGGGCTACACCTTC. Encoded protein: CASSPTDSFKGGYTF. V is TRBV7-3 and J is TRBJ1-2, with a tentative D call TRBD1 (6 bases). The germline gives CDR1 SGHTA, CDR2 FQGTGA. The V end was cut by 5 bases, the J end by 8 bases, with 21 bases between. The CDR3 has 15 residues.

Comment on this clone: Mismatch with germline at one junction end may stem from a read error. The chain recombines TRBV7-8 with TRBJ2-1, with TRBD2 matching over 16 bases. The CDR3 contains 21 residues. Germline loops: CDR1 SGHVS, CDR2 FQNEAQ. CDR3 sequence (DNA): TGTGCCAGCAGCCTCCTAATCGGGACTAGCGGGAGGGCCCTCAGGTACAATAAGCAGTTCTTC. This codes for CASSLLIGTSGRALRYNKQFF. The variable domain in full, completed from reference TRBV7-8 and TRBJ2-1, reads GAGVSQSPRYKVAKRGQDVALRCDPISGHVSLFWYQQALGQGPEFLTYFQNEAQLDKSGLPSDRFFAERPEGSVSTLKIQRTQQEDSAVYLCASSLLIGTSGRALRYNKQFFGPGTRLTVL.